The sample holds many counts of the clone carrying this T cell receptor beta chain. The data stem from a study of T cells in Graves' hyperthyroidism and ophthalmopathy. Germline loops: CDR1 SGHVS, CDR2 FQNEAQ. The CDR3 has 15 residues. Trimming stripped 1 base from V and 3 bases from J, with 9 bases between. TCR beta CDR3 region amplification was performed from RNA transcripts. TCR CDR3 regions were first amplified by RT-PCR with HTBI primers. TCRdb fed the multiplex PCR reads into MiXCR, producing one record per CDR3 protein. The sample lists about 640,000 distinct CDR3 sequences, roughly 20% seen once, with under 35% in the top ten.

The chain joins TRBV7-8 to TRBJ2-2, with D maybe TRBD2 (5 bases). Sequenced material: blood. The receptor was derived from a man aged 25-40 years with Graves' ophthalmopathy. CDR3 residues: CASSLVPADTGELFF. The DNA for the CDR3 is TGTGCCAGCAGCTTAGTGCCAGCGGACACCGGGGAGCTGTTTTTT.